This T cell receptor (beta chain) originates from a study of CD8 T cells in ankylosing spondylitis. General study points: Existing reports had already noted some motif variants in reactive arthritis synovial fluid and blood. Enrichment of disease-linked clones was reportedly significant in matched ankylosing spondylitis synovial fluid. Clones linked with disease were CD8+ and fairly uncommon in the peripheral blood.

This clonotype was counted a few times. Its antigen remains unidentified. The CDR3 contains 14 residues. V trimming: 5 bases; J trimming: 5 bases; junction bases outside the gene matches: 6. Germline assignment: CDR1 DFQATT and CDR2 SNEGSKA (reference sequence). 5'-RACE, quantitative and with molecular barcodes, yielded the TCR beta libraries. TCRdb re-analysed the 5' RACE reads in MiXCR, keeping a single row per CDR3 protein. The data show more than 250,000 distinct CDR3 sequences, 11% seen once. The chain has TRBV20-1 and TRBJ2-1; 10 bases are shared with TRBD2. The sequenced sample was blood, either unsorted or a sorted T cell fraction (not recorded which). This receptor was identified in a female donor with ankylosing spondylitis or in good health (not recorded which). CDR3 in DNA: TGCAGTGCTTTAAGCGGGGGGGCCGACAATGAGCAGTTCTTC. Protein product: CSALSGGADNEQFF.